This T cell receptor beta chain was captured by sequencing in a study of technical replicates of blood from a handful of donors. This clone appeared once. V shed 6 bases, J shed 9 bases, and the junction held 6 bases outside the gene matches. The CDR3 covers 12 residues. Germline loops: CDR1 SGHVS, CDR2 FNYEAQ. Repertoires were generated with immunoSEQ multiplex PCR, while TCRdb's copy carries only in-frame clones and drops some. Of 75,000 to 95,000 clones in the sample, around 94% were seen once. The chain employs TRBV7-6 and TRBJ2-3; 7 bases fit TRBD1. The sample taken for sequencing was T cells isolated from PBMCs. This receptor was taken from a human donor in good health. The CDR3 nucleotides are TGTGCCAGCAGTGACACAGGGGACACGCAGTATTTT. Residues: CASSDTGDTQYF.